This note documents a single T cell receptor beta chain sequence. No antigen is known for it. The sample belongs to a study of identifying expanded T cells in peripheral blood. Study-wide findings and caveats: Around 1.2 clones differed between technical replicates, versus around 15 and 19 over time. Approximately two-week clone count variance significantly increased as total template count grew.

Healthy donors had no documented immune events, such as infections, while sampled. Some clones are missing from TCRdb's copy, which holds only in-frame ones; the method was immunoSEQ multiplex PCR. The repertoire has about 100,000 clones, 88% of them found once; the top ten carry 5.5%. Germline CDR1 reads MNHEY; CDR2 reads SVGAGI. The V and J ends lost 5 bases and 7 bases respectively, with 21 bases between them. There are 15 residues in the CDR3. This chain joins TRBV6-5 and TRBJ2-7, with TRBD2 as a possible D gene (7 bases). Material: blood. This clonotype originated in a person aged 18-70 years in good health. The CDR3 sequence: CASSTGGGGRKEQYF. The CDR3 DNA reads as TGTGCCAGCAGTACCGGGGGAGGGGGGAGGAAAGAGCAGTACTTC.